These 18 T cell receptor beta chains were all obtained from the same sample, sequenced in a study of shared clonotypes between healthy human individuals. The data were produced by immunoSEQ multiplex PCR, yet TCRdb's version contains in-frame clones alone and is incomplete. The sample shows 1,500,000 or so clones, about 98.5% of them seen only once. The sequenced sample consisted of naive CD4+ T cells sorted from blood. The sample's subset: CD45RA+ positively selected. These receptors came from a man in his thirties or forties in good health.

This chain connects TRBV27 to TRBJ1-1; 7 nucleotides line up with TRBD1. With 5 bases clipped from V and 5 bases from J, the junction kept 11 bases outside the gene matches. Germline V gives CDR1 MNHEY, CDR2 SMNVEV (reference sequence). The CDR3 covers 15 residues. CDR3 in amino acids: CASSLTTGWDTEAFF. The CDR3 bases are TGTGCCAGCAGTCTAACGACAGGGTGGGATACTGAAGCTTTCTTT.

The CDR3 DNA sequence: TGTGCCAGCAGCCCCGGGACTAGCGAAGGTACGCAGTATTTT. It translates to CASSPGTSEGTQYF. This chain connects TRBV5-4 to TRBJ2-3; 10 bases map to TRBD2. The CDR3 covers 14 residues. The V gene's germline CDR1 is SGHNT and CDR2 YYREEE (reference sequence). Losses at the gene ends were 4 bases for V and 8 bases for J; bases not matched to a gene: 7.

Points on this clone: The identical CDR3 is also encoded by other nucleotide sequences in the sample. The chain uses TRBV5-1 and TRBJ2-1; 10 positions match TRBD2. The ends lost 7 bases at V and 4 bases at J; junction bases unmatched: 8. Looked up from germline, CDR1 is SGHRS and CDR2 is YFSETQ. The CDR3 sequence is 15 residues long. CDR3 coding DNA: TGCGCCAGCTCCTCCCTAGCGGGAGAGTACAATGAGCAGTTCTTC. Residues: CASSSLAGEYNEQFF. Using reference TRBV5-1 and TRBJ2-1 for the parts outside the CDR3, the full variable domain is KAGVTQTPRYLIKTRGQQVTLSCSPISGHRSVSWYQQTPGQGLQFLFEYFSETQRNKGNFPGRFSGRQFSNSRSEMNVSTLELGDSALYLCASSSLAGEYNEQFFGPGTRLTVL.

The chain joins TRBV5-5 to TRBJ2-2; 7 bases are a match to TRBD2. Germline V CDR1 and CDR2: SGHKS, YYEKEE (reference sequence). This CDR3 is built from 15 residues. The junction had 3 bases not matched to a gene; V was cut back by 4 bases and J by 0 bases. The CDR3 DNA follows: TGTGCCAGCAGCCGTAGCGGGCCGAACACCGGGGAGCTGTTTTTT. Translating gives CASSRSGPNTGELFF.

The chain employs TRBV27 and TRBJ2-3; possibly TRBD2 for D (6 bases). V was cut by 6 bases and J by 1 base, with 11 bases left in between. The germline CDR1 and CDR2 sequences are MNHEY and SMNVEV (reference sequence). CDR3 length: 14 amino acids. The CDR3 loop reads CASRKAGRTDTQYF. The DNA for the CDR3 is TGTGCCAGCAGGAAAGCGGGCCGCACAGATACGCAGTATTTT.

The chain joins TRBV4-1 to TRBJ2-3; perhaps D is TRBD1 or TRBD2 (5 bases each). V lost 4 bases and J 1 base, leaving 12 bases between the germline ends. The CDR3 has 15 amino acids. Germline V lookup: CDR1 MGHRA, CDR2 YSYEKL. The CDR3 spells CASSRSGTGTDTQYF. In DNA, the CDR3 is TGCGCCAGCAGCCGCTCCGGGACGGGCACAGATACGCAGTATTTT.

This rearrangement joins TRBV28 to TRBJ2-2, with 9 bases lining up with TRBD2. J gave up 5 bases and V 6 bases, and 10 bases lay outside the gene matches. The CDR3 length is 16 residues. The germline CDR1 and CDR2 sequences are MDHEN and SYDVKM. The CDR3 nucleotides read TGTGCCAGCAGGGTCCGGGCGACTAGCGGTACCGGGGAGCTGTTTTTT. Translating gives CASRVRATSGTGELFF. Using reference TRBV28 and TRBJ2-2 for the parts outside the CDR3, the full variable domain is DVKVTQSSRYLVKRTGEKVFLECVQDMDHENMFWYRQDPGLGLRLIYFSYDVKMKEKGDIPEGYSVSREKKERFSLILESASTNQTSMYLCASRVRATSGTGELFFGEGSRLTVL.

J is TRBJ2-3 and V is TRBV29-1; either TRBD1 or TRBD2 may fit D (6 bases each). The CDR3 spans 13 residues. V was pared by 4 bases and J by 8 bases, with 16 bases between. Germline lookup yields CDR1 SQVTM and CDR2 ANQGSEA. CDR3 region: CSVAEGGKVTQYF. For the CDR3, the DNA is TGCAGCGTTGCGGAGGGGGGTAAGGTTACGCAGTATTTT.

This clone was recorded once. V and J are TRBV18 and TRBJ2-1, with 9 bases matching TRBD2. CDR1 and CDR2 (germline): KGHSH, LQKENI. This CDR3 spans 17 amino acids. V was clipped by 2 bases and J by 7 bases; unmatched bases: 12. The CDR3 here is CASSPAGGRVSENEQFF. DNA for the CDR3: TGTGCCAGCTCACCAGCTGGCGGGAGGGTCTCAGAAAATGAGCAGTTCTTC. Full variable domain (missing parts from reference TRBV18 and TRBJ2-1): NAGVMQNPRHLVRRRGQEARLRCSPMKGHSHVYWYRQLPEEGLKFMVYLQKENIIDESGMPKERFSAEFPKEGPSILRIQQVVRGDSAAYFCASSPAGGRVSENEQFFGPGTRLTVL.

The V gene is TRBV10-2, the J gene TRBJ2-7, with TRBD2 matching over 9 bases. CDR1 is WSHSY and CDR2 is SAAADI in the germline V gene. The CDR3 spans 16 residues. With V trimmed by 6 bases and J by 5 bases, 14 bases remained unmatched. Here the CDR3 reads CASRGFSGLAAHEQYF. CDR3 sequence (DNA): TGCGCCAGCAGGGGGTTTTCGGGACTAGCTGCCCACGAGCAGTACTTC.

The rearrangement joins TRBV7-9 to TRBJ2-1, with D unclear. The length of the CDR3 is 12 residues. Trimming took 6 bases from V and 3 from J, leaving 6 bases between them. Germline CDR1 reads SEHNR; CDR2 reads FQNEAQ (reference sequence). CDR3 nucleotide sequence: TGTGCCAGCAGGTTTGGCTACAATGAGCAGTTCTTC. Translation gives CASRFGYNEQFF.

The chain is built from TRBV6-1 and TRBJ2-1; no definite D call. The CDR3 has 17 amino acids. Germline assignment: CDR1 MNHNS and CDR2 SASEGT. The V end was cut by 0 bases, the J end by 4 bases, with 16 bases between. The CDR3 loop reads CASSEALFRSRYNEQFF. Here the CDR3 DNA reads TGTGCCAGCAGTGAAGCGCTTTTTCGTAGTAGGTACAATGAGCAGTTCTTC.

A single count supports this clone. This chain links TRBV7-9 with TRBJ1-1; D uncertain. The V gene lost 5 bases and the J gene lost 3 bases, with 1 base spanning the gap. This CDR3 comprises 10 residues. The germline V gene has CDR1 SEHNR and CDR2 FQNEAQ (reference sequence). The CDR3 here is CASSHTEAFF. CDR3 DNA: TGTGCCAGCAGCCACACTGAAGCTTTCTTT.

The chain is built from TRBV15 and TRBJ2-1; no firm D call. Germline CDR1 and CDR2: LNHNV and YYDKDF (reference sequence). V lost 0 bases to trimming and J lost 1 base, with 13 bases between them. CDR3 length: 17 residues. CDR3 amino acids: CATSRDSRQGSYNEQFF. The CDR3 bases are TGTGCCACCAGCAGAGATTCGCGGCAAGGTTCCTACAATGAGCAGTTCTTC.

Remarks on this clone: This CDR3 is also generated by other DNA sequences in the sample. V is TRBV5-1 and J is TRBJ1-1; no definite D call. The length of the CDR3 is 14 residues. Germline CDR1 SGHRS, CDR2 YFSETQ. V lost 0 bases and J lost 1, with 7 bases in between. In DNA, the CDR3 is TGCGCCAGCAGCTTGGGACGGAGGAACACTGAAGCTTTCTTT. Amino acid sequence: CASSLGRRNTEAFF.

The chain is built from TRBV7-9 and TRBJ1-2; TRBD1 is a possible D gene (6 bases). Per the germline V gene, CDR1 is SEHNR and CDR2 is FQNEAQ (reference sequence). V was cut by 3 bases and J by 6 bases, with 17 bases left in between. This CDR3 contains 15 residues. CDR3 coding DNA: TGTGCCAGCAGCTTCGGACTAGTACAGGGTCATGGCTACACCTTC. Amino acids: CASSFGLVQGHGYTF. Based on the CDR3 plus reference TRBV7-9 and TRBJ1-2, the full variable domain is DTGVSQNPRHKITKRGQNVTFRCDPISEHNRLYWYRQTLGQGPEFLTYFQNEAQLEKSRLLSDRFSAERPKGSFSTLEIQRTEQGDSAMYLCASSFGLVQGHGYTFGSGTRLTVV.

V usage is TRBV29-1 and J usage is TRBJ2-3; D uncertain. Trimming cost V 6 bases and J 7 bases, with 2 bases left between them. The CDR3 has 8 residues. Germline CDR1 and CDR2: SQVTM and ANQGSEA. CDR3 protein: CSVNTQYF. The CDR3 DNA is TGCAGCGTAAATACGCAGTATTTT.

The CDR3 reads CSAGQGRSTEAFF. The CDR3 DNA is TGCAGCGCTGGACAGGGCAGATCTACTGAAGCTTTCTTT. The chain combines TRBV29-1 with TRBJ1-1; TRBD1 aligns across 8 bases. This CDR3 region has 13 residues. The ends lost 7 bases at V and 5 bases at J; junction bases unmatched: 9. CDR1 is SQVTM, CDR2 ANQGSEA, per germline.